The rows below give T cell receptor beta chains drawn from one sample of a study of CD8 T cells in ankylosing spondylitis. One entry per CDR3 protein, called by TCRdb with MiXCR from the 5' RACE reads. The sample records under 150,000 distinct CDR3 sequences, 9.3% being singletons. The sequenced material came from blood, either unsorted or a sorted T cell fraction (not recorded which). The receptor set was obtained from a male donor with ankylosing spondylitis or in good health (not recorded which). Each CDR3 is given with its conserved first and last residue. Each record gives: V gene, J gene, D gene, clone size, CDR3 protein, CDR3 DNA. The D gene is left open where the match is weak. Size values are once, few and many counts, or a class for expanded clones, and some rows have none.

v_call: TRBV12-3/TRBV12-4
j_call: TRBJ2-3
d_call: -
clone_size: -
cdr3_aa: CASSFRAPTDTQYF
cdr3_nt: TGTGCCAGCAGTTTTCGAGCCCCCACAGATACGCAGTATTTT

v_call: TRBV5-1
j_call: TRBJ2-3
d_call: TRBD1
clone_size: many
cdr3_aa: CASSVTGPDTQYF
cdr3_nt: TGCGCCAGCAGCGTGACAGGGCCAGATACGCAGTATTTT

v_call: TRBV6-2/TRBV6-3
j_call: TRBJ2-5
d_call: TRBD2
clone_size: many
cdr3_aa: CASSGGLAEQETQYF
cdr3_nt: TGTGCCAGCAGTGGCGGACTAGCGGAACAAGAGACCCAGTACTTC

v_call: TRBV5-6
j_call: TRBJ2-7
d_call: TRBD1
clone_size: few
cdr3_aa: CASSLSTGTAAYEQYF
cdr3_nt: TGTGCCAGCAGCTTGTCCACCGGGACAGCAGCCTACGAGCAGTACTTC

v_call: TRBV7-9
j_call: TRBJ2-7
d_call: TRBD1
clone_size: many
cdr3_aa: CASSLKGTGSGEQYF
cdr3_nt: TGTGCCAGCAGCTTAAAAGGGACAGGGTCCGGCGAGCAGTACTTC

v_call: TRBV20-1
j_call: TRBJ2-3
d_call: -
clone_size: many
cdr3_aa: CSASTGSTDTQYF
cdr3_nt: TGCAGTGCGAGCACTGGAAGCACAGATACGCAGTATTTT

v_call: TRBV7-8
j_call: TRBJ2-3
d_call: -
clone_size: -
cdr3_aa: CASSSDGRQTDTQYF
cdr3_nt: TGTGCCAGCAGCTCCGATGGAAGACAGACAGATACGCAGTATTTT

v_call: TRBV6-2/TRBV6-3
j_call: TRBJ2-1
d_call: -
clone_size: many
cdr3_aa: CASSYNRGQYNEQFF
cdr3_nt: TGTGCCAGCAGTTACAACCGCGGCCAGTACAATGAGCAGTTCTTC

v_call: TRBV20-1
j_call: TRBJ2-5
d_call: -
clone_size: many
cdr3_aa: CSARAQGRQKETQYF
cdr3_nt: TGCAGTGCTAGAGCTCAGGGACGGCAGAAAGAGACCCAGTACTTC

v_call: TRBV4-3
j_call: TRBJ2-7
d_call: -
clone_size: many
cdr3_aa: CASSQDTAYEQYF
cdr3_nt: TGCGCCAGCAGCCAAGATACCGCCTACGAGCAGTACTTC

v_call: TRBV20-1
j_call: TRBJ2-1
d_call: TRBD2
clone_size: many
cdr3_aa: CSARNTGTSGSMAYNEQFF
cdr3_nt: TGCAGTGCTAGAAATACCGGGACTAGCGGGAGTATGGCCTACAATGAGCAGTTCTTC

v_call: TRBV20-1
j_call: TRBJ1-2
d_call: TRBD1
clone_size: many
cdr3_aa: CSARSRTGSNGYTF
cdr3_nt: TGCAGTGCTAGATCCCGGACAGGGTCGAATGGCTACACCTTC

v_call: TRBV20-1
j_call: TRBJ2-7
d_call: -
clone_size: many
cdr3_aa: CSARDFSRGISYEQYF
cdr3_nt: TGCAGTGCTAGAGATTTTTCTCGCGGGATCTCCTACGAGCAGTACTTC

v_call: TRBV4-2
j_call: TRBJ2-1
d_call: TRBD1
clone_size: many
cdr3_aa: CASSPAGTGNEDEQFF
cdr3_nt: TGTGCCAGCAGCCCAGCAGGGACAGGGAATGAGGATGAGCAGTTCTTC

v_call: TRBV29-1
j_call: TRBJ2-1
d_call: -
clone_size: -
cdr3_aa: CSVFRAGNQFF
cdr3_nt: TGCAGCGTTTTTCGAGCCGGGAACCAGTTCTTC

v_call: TRBV29-1
j_call: TRBJ2-1
d_call: TRBD2
clone_size: many
cdr3_aa: CSVDGRAYNEQFF
cdr3_nt: TGCAGCGTTGACGGGAGGGCCTACAATGAGCAGTTCTTC

v_call: TRBV12-3/TRBV12-4
j_call: TRBJ1-1
d_call: -
clone_size: many
cdr3_aa: CASSAGIPYPMNTEAFF
cdr3_nt: TGTGCCAGCAGTGCAGGCATACCTTACCCCATGAACACTGAAGCTTTCTTT

v_call: TRBV29-1
j_call: TRBJ2-1
d_call: TRBD2
clone_size: many
cdr3_aa: CSVEGLAGSYNEQFF
cdr3_nt: TGCAGCGTTGAAGGACTAGCGGGCTCCTACAATGAGCAGTTCTTC

v_call: TRBV29-1
j_call: TRBJ2-7
d_call: TRBD1
clone_size: many
cdr3_aa: CSVMTGASSTYEQYF
cdr3_nt: TGCAGCGTTATGACAGGGGCGAGCTCCACCTACGAGCAGTACTTC

v_call: TRBV6-1
j_call: TRBJ2-7
d_call: TRBD1
clone_size: many
cdr3_aa: CASSQQGGFREQYF
cdr3_nt: TGTGCCAGCAGCCAACAGGGGGGTTTCCGCGAGCAGTACTTC

v_call: TRBV20-1
j_call: TRBJ2-3
d_call: -
clone_size: many
cdr3_aa: CSADTSTDTQYF
cdr3_nt: TGCAGTGCTGATACTAGCACAGATACGCAGTATTTT

v_call: TRBV12-3/TRBV12-4
j_call: TRBJ2-5
d_call: TRBD2
clone_size: few
cdr3_aa: CASSLRLAGPGTQYF
cdr3_nt: TGTGCCAGCAGTCTTAGACTAGCGGGCCCAGGGACCCAGTACTTC

v_call: TRBV5-1
j_call: TRBJ2-5
d_call: -
clone_size: -
cdr3_aa: CASSWQETQYF
cdr3_nt: TGCGCCAGCAGCTGGCAAGAGACCCAGTACTTC

v_call: TRBV20-1
j_call: TRBJ2-1
d_call: -
clone_size: many
cdr3_aa: CSARVPGDEQFF
cdr3_nt: TGCAGTGCTAGGGTACCCGGGGATGAGCAGTTCTTC

v_call: TRBV6-1
j_call: TRBJ2-7
d_call: TRBD2
clone_size: many
cdr3_aa: CASSRLLADLSYEQYF
cdr3_nt: TGTGCCAGCAGTAGGCTCCTAGCGGACCTCTCCTACGAGCAGTACTTC

v_call: TRBV2
j_call: TRBJ2-1
d_call: -
clone_size: few
cdr3_aa: CASIGQLYNEQFF
cdr3_nt: TGTGCCAGCATTGGACAGTTATACAATGAGCAGTTCTTC

v_call: TRBV7-2
j_call: TRBJ2-7
d_call: TRBD1
clone_size: many
cdr3_aa: CASSSGTGFYEQYF
cdr3_nt: TGTGCCAGCAGTTCCGGGACAGGGTTCTACGAGCAGTACTTC

v_call: TRBV15
j_call: TRBJ2-7
d_call: -
clone_size: many
cdr3_aa: CATSNGGVISYEQYF
cdr3_nt: TGTGCCACCAGCAACGGCGGGGTCATCTCCTACGAGCAGTACTTC

v_call: TRBV27
j_call: TRBJ2-5
d_call: -
clone_size: many
cdr3_aa: CASSYRGETQYF
cdr3_nt: TGTGCCAGCAGTTATAGGGGAGAGACCCAGTACTTC

v_call: TRBV5-4
j_call: TRBJ2-7
d_call: TRBD1
clone_size: few
cdr3_aa: CASSLRRGRDEQYF
cdr3_nt: TGTGCCAGCAGCTTGAGAAGGGGGCGCGACGAGCAGTACTTC

v_call: TRBV7-2
j_call: TRBJ2-5
d_call: -
clone_size: many
cdr3_aa: CASSPTRGTQETQYF
cdr3_nt: TGTGCCAGCAGCCCCACTAGAGGTACCCAAGAGACCCAGTACTTC

v_call: TRBV5-1
j_call: TRBJ2-1
d_call: TRBD2
clone_size: many
cdr3_aa: CASSLETSGRDEQFF
cdr3_nt: TGCGCCAGCAGCTTGGAGACTAGCGGGAGGGATGAGCAGTTCTTC

v_call: TRBV29-1
j_call: TRBJ2-2
d_call: TRBD1
clone_size: few
cdr3_aa: CSVTQGPGELFF
cdr3_nt: TGCAGCGTAACACAGGGGCCCGGGGAGCTGTTTTTT

v_call: TRBV11-2
j_call: TRBJ2-3
d_call: -
clone_size: many
cdr3_aa: CASSPFVGQTSTDTQYF
cdr3_nt: TGTGCCAGCAGCCCTTTCGTAGGTCAGACCAGCACAGATACGCAGTATTTT

v_call: TRBV5-1
j_call: TRBJ1-1
d_call: TRBD1
clone_size: -
cdr3_aa: CASSWYRGVNTEAFF
cdr3_nt: TGCGCCAGCAGCTGGTACAGGGGCGTAAACACTGAAGCTTTCTTT

v_call: TRBV5-1
j_call: TRBJ2-3
d_call: -
clone_size: many
cdr3_aa: CASSKTGGSTDTQYF
cdr3_nt: TGCGCCAGCAGCAAGACAGGAGGGAGCACAGATACGCAGTATTTT

v_call: TRBV3-1
j_call: TRBJ2-3
d_call: TRBD2
clone_size: -
cdr3_aa: CASSLTGTSGDTQYF
cdr3_nt: TGTGCCAGCAGCCTGACCGGGACTAGCGGAGATACGCAGTATTTT

v_call: TRBV5-5
j_call: TRBJ2-7
d_call: -
clone_size: many
cdr3_aa: CASSSGRGFEQYF
cdr3_nt: TGTGCCAGCAGCTCGGGACGGGGGTTCGAGCAGTACTTC

v_call: TRBV2
j_call: TRBJ2-7
d_call: -
clone_size: few
cdr3_aa: CASSVDLAYEQYF
cdr3_nt: TGTGCCAGCAGTGTTGACCTCGCCTACGAGCAGTACTTC

v_call: TRBV27
j_call: TRBJ2-1
d_call: -
clone_size: -
cdr3_aa: CASSLGGAGLNEQFF
cdr3_nt: TGTGCCAGCAGTTTAGGGGGAGCTGGCCTCAATGAGCAGTTCTTC

v_call: TRBV4-2
j_call: TRBJ2-1
d_call: -
clone_size: -
cdr3_aa: CASSQDLNRGEQFF
cdr3_nt: TGTGCCAGCAGCCAAGACCTAAATCGAGGTGAGCAGTTCTTC

v_call: TRBV7-2
j_call: TRBJ1-2
d_call: -
clone_size: many
cdr3_aa: CASSLQIWGYTF
cdr3_nt: TGTGCCAGCAGCTTACAGATCTGGGGCTACACCTTC

v_call: TRBV29-1
j_call: TRBJ1-3
d_call: -
clone_size: many
cdr3_aa: CSVEPAGVNTIYF
cdr3_nt: TGCAGCGTTGAACCGGCCGGGGTAAACACCATATATTTT

v_call: TRBV4-1
j_call: TRBJ2-3
d_call: TRBD2
clone_size: many
cdr3_aa: CASSQAFAGLAGAQYF
cdr3_nt: TGCGCCAGCAGCCAAGCCTTTGCGGGACTAGCCGGAGCGCAGTATTTT

v_call: TRBV20-1
j_call: TRBJ2-6
d_call: -
clone_size: many
cdr3_aa: CSARISGANVLTF
cdr3_nt: TGCAGTGCTCGAATCTCTGGGGCCAACGTCCTGACTTTC

v_call: TRBV29-1
j_call: TRBJ2-7
d_call: -
clone_size: few
cdr3_aa: CSVQQSDYEQYF
cdr3_nt: TGCAGCGTTCAACAGTCTGACTACGAGCAGTACTTC

v_call: TRBV28
j_call: TRBJ2-1
d_call: -
clone_size: many
cdr3_aa: CASSTVGGASYNEQFF
cdr3_nt: TGTGCCAGCAGTACCGTTGGGGGGGCTTCCTACAATGAGCAGTTCTTC